This entry lists 20 T cell receptor beta chains sequenced from one sample in a study of T-cell memory formation after mild COVID-19. In TCRdb, the 5' RACE reads were re-called with MiXCR into one record per CDR3 protein. Here the sample spans more than 45,000 distinct CDR3 sequences, around 10% being singletons. Sequencing used PBMCs or a T cell subset sorted from them (not recorded which). Receptors originate from an adult woman who had mild COVID-19 (a few samples of this study predate the infection). Cell type and time point are not known.

In this sample, this clonotype turned up a few times. The chain links TRBV7-8 to TRBJ2-2; D tentatively reads TRBD1 or TRBD2 (5 bases each). Trimming stripped 5 bases from V and 1 base from J, with 14 bases between. The CDR3 extends over 16 amino acids. From germline, CDR1 is SGHVS and CDR2 FQNEAQ. CDR3 nucleotides: TGTGCCAGCAGCGTAGGGGACGCAAGGAACACCGGGGAGCTGTTTTTT. Encoded protein: CASSVGDARNTGELFF.

This clonotype was counted ten times or more. The chain carries TRBV10-2 and TRBJ1-3; tentative D call: TRBD1 (5 bases). This CDR3 comprises 15 residues. The V gene's germline CDR1 is WSHSY and CDR2 SAAADI. Trimming took 3 bases from V and 4 from J, leaving 13 bases between them. The CDR3, as DNA: TGCGCCAGCAGTGACTGGGGGATCCTAGGAAACACCATATATTTT. This translates into CASSDWGILGNTIYF.

At least ten counts were recorded for this clonotype. The V gene is TRBV20-1, the J gene TRBJ2-3; perhaps TRBD1 as D (5 bases). The V and J ends lost 3 bases and 0 bases respectively, with 10 bases between them. This CDR3 contains 14 residues. In germline, CDR1 is DFQATT, CDR2 SNEGSKA (reference sequence). The CDR3 protein is CSARAGPSTDTQYF. Here the CDR3 DNA reads TGCAGTGCTAGGGCAGGGCCTAGCACAGATACGCAGTATTTT.

The rearrangement links TRBV2 to TRBJ1-5; D might be TRBD1 (6 bases). The germline CDR1 and CDR2 sequences are SNHLY and FYNNEI. V was trimmed by 7 bases and J by 6 bases, leaving 19 bases between them. The CDR3 sequence is 15 residues long. The CDR3 DNA reads as TGTGCCAGCAAACCGGACCCAGGGGTGGGTCAGCCCCAGCATTTT. Protein sequence: CASKPDPGVGQPQHF.

The genes are TRBV18 and TRBJ1-1; no firm D call. V gave up 3 bases and J gave up 8 bases, with 10 bases separating them. Germline-derived CDR1 and CDR2 are KGHSH and LQKENI. The CDR3 is made up of 12 amino acids. The CDR3 bases are TGTGCCAGCTCACCGGGAAGGGCCGAAGCTTTCTTT. Residues: CASSPGRAEAFF. Full variable domain (rest looked up from reference TRBV18 and TRBJ1-1): NAGVMQNPRHLVRRRGQEARLRCSPMKGHSHVYWYRQLPEEGLKFMVYLQKENIIDESGMPKERFSAEFPKEGPSILRIQQVVRGDSAAYFCASSPGRAEAFFGQGTRLTVV.

The V gene is TRBV20-1, the J gene TRBJ2-5, with 10 bases aligning to TRBD2. The J segment lost 4 bases and the V segment lost 0 bases, leaving 14 bases of the junction unmatched. Germline assignment: CDR1 DFQATT and CDR2 SNEGSKA (reference sequence). There are 18 residues in the CDR3. The CDR3: CSARDPAPGSGRRETQYF. DNA for the CDR3: TGCAGTGCTAGAGATCCCGCGCCGGGTAGCGGGAGGAGAGAGACCCAGTACTTC.

The chain recombines TRBV20-1 with TRBJ2-7, with no clear D. The germline V gene has CDR1 DFQATT and CDR2 SNEGSKA (reference sequence). Trimming took 6 bases from V and 3 from J, leaving 9 bases between them. The CDR3 covers 11 residues. The CDR3 loop is CSALQHYEQYF. CDR3 sequence (DNA): TGCAGTGCCCTACAGCACTACGAGCAGTACTTC.

By its share, this clonotype is medium-sized (0.01 to 0.1%). J is TRBJ2-1 and V is TRBV5-1; 8 nucleotides align to TRBD1. This CDR3 has 16 residues. J was trimmed by 3 bases and V by 1 base; bases with no gene match: 6. Per the germline V gene, CDR1 is SGHRS and CDR2 is YFSETQ. The CDR3 reads CASSLLTGGLYNEQFF. The CDR3 DNA sequence: TGCGCCAGCAGCTTGCTTACAGGGGGGCTCTACAATGAGCAGTTCTTC.

The chain has TRBV7-9 and TRBJ1-4, with TRBD1 identical over 11 bases. V was clipped by 5 bases and J by 8 bases; unmatched bases: 13. Per germline, CDR1 SEHNR and CDR2 FQNEAQ (reference sequence). This CDR3 contains 17 residues. The CDR3 region is CASSLGTGGEKGEKLFF. The CDR3 coding sequence is TGTGCCAGCAGCCTTGGGACAGGGGGAGAAAAGGGCGAAAAACTGTTTTTT.

In DNA form, the CDR3 reads TGTGCCAGCAGTGAATCCGGAGACAACCGAAAACTGTTTTTT. Residues: CASSESGDNRKLFF. V and J are TRBV25-1 and TRBJ1-4; D is uncertain. The V gene's germline CDR1 is MGHDK and CDR2 SYGVNS. Trimming shortened V by 1 base and J by 10 bases, and 13 bases separated the two germline ends. The CDR3 runs 14 residues.

This clonotype was seen a handful of times. V is TRBV19 and J is TRBJ2-7; 9 nucleotides line up with TRBD2. The CDR3 is 15 amino acids. V lost 5 bases and J lost 1; bases outside the gene matches: 6. CDR1 and CDR2 from the germline V gene are LNHDA and SQIVND (reference sequence). The CDR3 sequence is CASSFEAGGSYEQYF. Written as DNA, the CDR3 is TGTGCCAGTAGTTTCGAAGCGGGGGGATCCTACGAGCAGTACTTC. Complete variable domain (other parts from reference TRBV19 and TRBJ2-7): DGGITQSPKYLFRKEGQNVTLSCEQNLNHDAMYWYRQDPGQGLRLIYYSQIVNDFQKGDIAEGYSVSREKKESFPLTVTSAQKNPTAFYLCASSFEAGGSYEQYFGPGTRLTVT.

This clonotype was counted only a few times. V is TRBV29-1 and J is TRBJ1-3; D gene unclear. V was cut by 1 base and J by 3 bases, with 7 bases left in between. Germline-derived CDR1 and CDR2 are SQVTM and ANQGSEA. The CDR3 length is 13 residues. CDR3 region: CSVEGWGGNTIYF. CDR3 bases: TGCAGCGTTGAAGGGTGGGGTGGAAACACCATATATTTT. The variable domain in full, completed from reference TRBV29-1 and TRBJ1-3, reads SAVISQKPSRDICQRGTSLTIQCQVDSQVTMMFWYRQQPGQSLTLIATANQGSEATYESGFVIDKFPISRPNLTFSTLTVSNMSPEDSSIYLCSVEGWGGNTIYFGEGSWLTVV.

The chain recombines TRBV2 with TRBJ1-1, with D unclear. Germline V gene sequence: CDR1 SNHLY, CDR2 FYNNEI. CDR3 size: 13 residues. Trimming took off 3 bases at V and 4 bases at J, with 9 bases between the two ends. CDR3 coding DNA: TGTGCCAGCAGTGACTACAGTCCCACTGAAGCTTTCTTT. Translating gives CASSDYSPTEAFF. Full variable domain (rest looked up from reference TRBV2 and TRBJ1-1): EPEVTQTPSHQVTQMGQEVILRCVPISNHLYFYWYRQILGQKVEFLVSFYNNEISEKSEIFDDQFSVERPDGSNFTLKIRSTKLEDSAMYFCASSDYSPTEAFFGQGTRLTVV.

This clonotype was counted many times. The chain links TRBV6-4 to TRBJ1-1; D might be TRBD1 (6 bases). V was trimmed by 4 bases and J by 5 bases, leaving 14 bases between them. The CDR3 contains 14 residues. Germline V lookup: CDR1 MRHNA, CDR2 SNTAGT. The CDR3 loop is CASSVLGGATEAFF. In nucleotides, the CDR3 is TGTGCCAGCAGTGTGCTAGGGGGGGCTACTGAAGCTTTCTTT.

This clonotype was counted a few times. J is TRBJ2-7 and V is TRBV5-4; 8 nucleotides align to TRBD1. The CDR3 sequence is 16 residues long. CDR1 is SGHNT, CDR2 YYREEE, per germline (reference sequence). V lost 4 bases and J lost 4; bases outside the gene matches: 13. CDR3 protein: CASSPRMDRARYEQYF. The CDR3 DNA reads TGTGCCAGCAGCCCTCGAATGGACAGGGCGCGGTACGAGCAGTACTTC. Drawing the rest from reference TRBV5-4 and TRBJ2-7, the complete variable domain is ETGVTQSPTHLIKTRGQQVTLRCSSQSGHNTVSWYQQALGQGPQFIFQYYREEENGRGNFPPRFSGLQFPNYSSELNVNALELDDSALYLCASSPRMDRARYEQYFGPGTRLTVT.

The V call is TRBV15, the J call TRBJ2-7; D may be TRBD1 (5 bases). The ends were cut back, 1 base at V and 6 bases at J, with 7 bases in the middle. The CDR3 consists of 12 residues. Germline V gene sequence: CDR1 LNHNV, CDR2 YYDKDF (reference sequence). The CDR3, as DNA: TGTGCCACCAGCAGAGCGACAGCCGAGCAGTACTTC. Protein sequence: CATSRATAEQYF.

The chain couples TRBV7-2 to TRBJ2-7, with D perhaps TRBD1 or TRBD2 (7 bases each). Germline CDR1 SGHTA, CDR2 FQGNSA. Trimming removed 5 bases from V and 6 bases from J, with 20 bases in between. This CDR3 has 15 residues. Here the CDR3 reads CASSPRGGRLSEQYF. The CDR3 nucleotides are TGTGCCAGCAGCCCCAGGGGGGGGAGGTTGTCCGAGCAGTACTTC.

This clonotype was seen at least ten times. V and J are TRBV7-8 and TRBJ2-5, with D hard to call. V was clipped by 1 base and J by 0 bases, with 3 bases between them. The CDR3 sequence is 13 residues long. Germline V gene data show CDR1 as SGHVS and CDR2 as FQNEAQ. The CDR3 DNA reads TGTGCCAGCAGCTTAGGCAACCAAGAGACCCAGTACTTC. This codes for CASSLGNQETQYF.

The V call is TRBV27, the J call TRBJ1-2; no reliable D call. Germline lookup yields CDR1 MNHEY and CDR2 SMNVEV (reference sequence). There are 15 residues in the CDR3. Trimming took off 0 bases at V and 0 bases at J, with 8 bases between the two ends. The CDR3 loop is CASSLSRGPNYGYTF. CDR3 in DNA: TGTGCCAGCAGTTTATCCCGTGGGCCTAACTATGGCTACACCTTC.

V is TRBV4-3 and J is TRBJ2-2; D is perhaps TRBD2 (6 bases). There are 14 residues in the CDR3. Trimming pared 2 bases from V and 5 bases from J, leaving 9 bases between. Germline values: CDR1 LGHNA, CDR2 YSLEER. CDR3 sequence: CASSQSSGTGELFF. CDR3 in DNA: TGCGCCAGCAGCCAATCGAGCGGGACCGGGGAGCTGTTTTTT.